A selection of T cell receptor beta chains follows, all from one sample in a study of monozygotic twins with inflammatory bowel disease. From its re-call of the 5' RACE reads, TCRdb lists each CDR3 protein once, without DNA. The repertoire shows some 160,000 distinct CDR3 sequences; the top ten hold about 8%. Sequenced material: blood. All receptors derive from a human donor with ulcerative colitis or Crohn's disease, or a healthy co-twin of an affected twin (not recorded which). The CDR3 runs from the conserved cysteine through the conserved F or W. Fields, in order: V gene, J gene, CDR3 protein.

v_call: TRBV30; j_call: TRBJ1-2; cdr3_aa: CAWSPGQLYGYTF
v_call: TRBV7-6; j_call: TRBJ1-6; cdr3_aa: CASSLEGETSPLHF
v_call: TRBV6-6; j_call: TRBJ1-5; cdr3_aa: CASAGGFQPQHF
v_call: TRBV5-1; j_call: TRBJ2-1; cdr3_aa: CASTTRQSGTSGHEQFF
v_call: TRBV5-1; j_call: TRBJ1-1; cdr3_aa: CASSQLDRKNTEAFF
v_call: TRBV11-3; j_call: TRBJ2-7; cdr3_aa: CASSSGSAGAQYF
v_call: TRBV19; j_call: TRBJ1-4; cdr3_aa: CASSASAQGEKLFF
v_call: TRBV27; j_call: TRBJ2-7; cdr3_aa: CASSLWEGLVSEQYF
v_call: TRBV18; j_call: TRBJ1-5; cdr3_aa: CASSPPSRESPQHF
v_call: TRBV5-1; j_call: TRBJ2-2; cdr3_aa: CASSLGGINGELFF
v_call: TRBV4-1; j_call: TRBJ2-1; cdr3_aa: CASGSDVAARGQFF
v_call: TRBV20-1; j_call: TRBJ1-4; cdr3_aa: CRAGVGGATNEKLFF
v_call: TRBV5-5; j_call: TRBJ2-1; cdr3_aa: CASSVGGYNEQFF
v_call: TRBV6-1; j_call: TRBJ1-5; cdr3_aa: CASSEQVYQPQHF
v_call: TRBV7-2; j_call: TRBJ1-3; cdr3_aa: CASRKTGNTIYF
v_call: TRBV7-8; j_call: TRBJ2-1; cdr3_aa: CASSFRRARTSNEQFF
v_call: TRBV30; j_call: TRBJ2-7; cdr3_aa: CAWSFGYEQYF
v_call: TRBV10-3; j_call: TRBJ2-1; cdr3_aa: CAIREGARNNEQFF
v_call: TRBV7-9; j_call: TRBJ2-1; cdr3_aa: CASSFGGGGNEQYF
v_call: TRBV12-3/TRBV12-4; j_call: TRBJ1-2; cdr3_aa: CASSLGQTARYGYTF
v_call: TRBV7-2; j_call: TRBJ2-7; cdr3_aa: CASSLDRDGSEQYF
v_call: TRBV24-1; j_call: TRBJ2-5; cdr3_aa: CATSDPRRSGKETQYF